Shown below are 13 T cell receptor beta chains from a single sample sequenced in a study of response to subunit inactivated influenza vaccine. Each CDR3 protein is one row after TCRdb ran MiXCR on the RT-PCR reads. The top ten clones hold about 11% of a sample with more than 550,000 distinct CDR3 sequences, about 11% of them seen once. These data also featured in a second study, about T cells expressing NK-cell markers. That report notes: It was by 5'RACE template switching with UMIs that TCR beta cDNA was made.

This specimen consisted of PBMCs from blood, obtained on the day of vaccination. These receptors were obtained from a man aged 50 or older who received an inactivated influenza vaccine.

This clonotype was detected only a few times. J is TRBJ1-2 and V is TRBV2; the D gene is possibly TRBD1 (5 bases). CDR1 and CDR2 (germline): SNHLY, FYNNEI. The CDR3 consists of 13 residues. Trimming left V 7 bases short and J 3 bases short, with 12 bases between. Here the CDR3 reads CASKPGRDYGYTF. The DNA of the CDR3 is TGTGCCAGCAAACCGGGACGGGACTATGGCTACACCTTC.

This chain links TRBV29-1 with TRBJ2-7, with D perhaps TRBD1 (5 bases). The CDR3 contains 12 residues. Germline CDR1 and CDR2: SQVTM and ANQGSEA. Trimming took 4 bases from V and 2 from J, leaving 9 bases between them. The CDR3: CSVGGRAYEQYF. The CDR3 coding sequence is TGCAGCGTTGGGGGCAGGGCCTACGAGCAGTACTTC.

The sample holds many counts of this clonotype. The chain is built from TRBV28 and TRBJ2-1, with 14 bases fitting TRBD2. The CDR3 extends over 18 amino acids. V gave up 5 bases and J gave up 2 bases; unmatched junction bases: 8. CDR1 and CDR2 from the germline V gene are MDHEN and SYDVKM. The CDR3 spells CASSPGTSGGPPYNEQFF. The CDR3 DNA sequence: TGTGCCAGCAGTCCTGGGACTAGCGGGGGCCCACCCTACAATGAGCAGTTCTTC.

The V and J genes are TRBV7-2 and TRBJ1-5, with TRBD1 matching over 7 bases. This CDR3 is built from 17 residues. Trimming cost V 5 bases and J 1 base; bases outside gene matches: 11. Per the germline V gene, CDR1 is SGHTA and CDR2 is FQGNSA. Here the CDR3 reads CASSDRENEWSNQPQHF. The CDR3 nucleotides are TGTGCCAGCAGCGACAGGGAAAATGAATGGAGCAATCAGCCCCAGCATTTT.

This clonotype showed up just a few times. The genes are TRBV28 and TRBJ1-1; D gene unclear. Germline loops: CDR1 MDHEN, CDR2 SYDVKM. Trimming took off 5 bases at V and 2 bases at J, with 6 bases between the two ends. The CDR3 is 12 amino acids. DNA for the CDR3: TGTGCCAGCAGTGCGATAAACACTGAAGCTTTCTTT. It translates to CASSAINTEAFF. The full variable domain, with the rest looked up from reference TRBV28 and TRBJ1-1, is DVKVTQSSRYLVKRTGEKVFLECVQDMDHENMFWYRQDPGLGLRLIYFSYDVKMKEKGDIPEGYSVSREKKERFSLILESASTNQTSMYLCASSAINTEAFFGQGTRLTVV.

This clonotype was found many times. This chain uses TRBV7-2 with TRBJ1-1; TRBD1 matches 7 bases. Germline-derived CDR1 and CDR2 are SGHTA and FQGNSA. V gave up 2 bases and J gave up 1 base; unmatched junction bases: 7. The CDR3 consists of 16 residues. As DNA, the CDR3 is TGTGCCAGCAGCTTATCGGGTGGGACAGCGAACACTGAAGCTTTCTTT. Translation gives CASSLSGGTANTEAFF.

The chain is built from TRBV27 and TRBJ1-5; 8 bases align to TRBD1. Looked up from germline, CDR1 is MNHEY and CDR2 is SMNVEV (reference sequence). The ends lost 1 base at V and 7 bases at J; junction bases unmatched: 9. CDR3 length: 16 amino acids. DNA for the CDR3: TGTGCCAGCAGTTTATACCAGGGGGCAGCGGGGCAGCCCCAGCATTTT. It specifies CASSLYQGAAGQPQHF.

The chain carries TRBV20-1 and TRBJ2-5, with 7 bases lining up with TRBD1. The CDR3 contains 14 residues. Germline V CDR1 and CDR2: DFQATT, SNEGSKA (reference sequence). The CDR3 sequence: CSNPTDRYQETQYF. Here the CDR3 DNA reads TGCAGCAATCCCACGGACAGGTATCAAGAGACCCAGTACTTC.

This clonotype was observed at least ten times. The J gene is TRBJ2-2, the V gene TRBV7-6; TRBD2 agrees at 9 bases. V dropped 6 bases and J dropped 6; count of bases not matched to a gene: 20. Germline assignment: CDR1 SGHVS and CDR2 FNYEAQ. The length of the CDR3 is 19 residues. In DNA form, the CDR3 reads TGTGCCAGCAGTTTAACGTTCGAGCGGGGGGACCACCGAGCCGGGGAGCTGTTTTTT. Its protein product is CASSLTFERGDHRAGELFF.

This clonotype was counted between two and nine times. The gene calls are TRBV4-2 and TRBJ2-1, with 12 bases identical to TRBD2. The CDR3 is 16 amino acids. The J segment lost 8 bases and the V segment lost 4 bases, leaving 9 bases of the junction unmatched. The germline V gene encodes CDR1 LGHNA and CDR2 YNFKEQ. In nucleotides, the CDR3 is TGTGCCAGCAGCCGCTCTGGGACTAGCGGGTTCGATGAGCAGTTCTTC. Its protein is CASSRSGTSGFDEQFF.

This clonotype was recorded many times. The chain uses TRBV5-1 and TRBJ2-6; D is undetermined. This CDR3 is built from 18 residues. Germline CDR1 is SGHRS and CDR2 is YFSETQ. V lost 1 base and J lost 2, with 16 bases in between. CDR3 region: CASSLTIYNTPGANVLTF. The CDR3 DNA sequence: TGCGCCAGCAGCTTGACGATATACAATACCCCTGGGGCCAACGTCCTGACTTTC.

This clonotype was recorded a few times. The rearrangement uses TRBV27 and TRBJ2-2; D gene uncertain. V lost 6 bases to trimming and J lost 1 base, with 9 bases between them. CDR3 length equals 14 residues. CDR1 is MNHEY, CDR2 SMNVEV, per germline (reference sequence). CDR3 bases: TGTGCCAGCAGCCCATTCAGGAACACCGGGGAGCTGTTTTTT. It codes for CASSPFRNTGELFF.

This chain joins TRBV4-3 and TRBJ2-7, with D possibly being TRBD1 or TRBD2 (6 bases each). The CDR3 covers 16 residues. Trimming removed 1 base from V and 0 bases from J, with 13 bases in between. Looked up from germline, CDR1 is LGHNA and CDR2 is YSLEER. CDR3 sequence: CASSQVWRGSSYEQYF. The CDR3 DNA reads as TGCGCCAGCAGCCAAGTATGGAGGGGGAGCTCCTACGAGCAGTACTTC.